This T cell receptor (beta chain) was recorded in a study of identical twins. General study results and limits: In monozygotic twins, models underestimated the sharing of out-of-frame TCR alpha.

J lost 3 bases, V lost 0 bases, and 10 bases had no gene match. Germline-derived CDR1 and CDR2 are MNHEY and SVGAGI. CDR3 length: 18 amino acids. TCRdb re-derived calls from the 5' RACE reads in MiXCR, one entry per CDR3 protein. Among 1.5 million to 2 million distinct CDR3 sequences listed, about 30% were seen once. This clonotype was seen a few times. The antigen is undetermined. Sequencing input: cord blood. The chain carries TRBV6-5 and TRBJ2-5; 10 bases are shared with TRBD2. The TCR sequence derives from a newborn girl in good health. The CDR3 nucleotides read TGTGCCAGCAGTTACTCGTCTTCTAGCGGGGGAAATAAAGAGACCCAGTACTTC. Its protein is CASSYSSSSGGNKETQYF.